The 9 T cell receptor beta chains listed next were all sequenced from one sample in a study of OX40 agonist ivuxolimab in advanced cancers. Only in-frame clones appear in the TCRdb table, and some are missing; sequencing was by immunoSEQ multiplex PCR. The sample has about 95,000 clones; approximately 86% are singletons. Here the sequenced sample was CD4+ or CD8+ T cells sorted from blood, taken in a trial of the OX40 agonist ivuxolimab. These receptors were collected from an adult with an advanced solid tumor such as melanoma, head and neck, liver or kidney cancer.

The chain joins TRBV12-5 to TRBJ2-4, with 9 bases lining up with TRBD2. This CDR3 has 15 residues. The germline gives CDR1 LGHNT, CDR2 FRNRAP. Germline trimming cut 6 bases from V and 3 bases from J; bases unmatched to any gene: 6. CDR3 amino acids: CASGRGRAGKNIQYF. CDR3 coding DNA: TGTGCTAGTGGCCGCGGGAGGGCGGGCAAAAACATTCAGTACTTC.

The CDR3: CASSLADSFYGYTF. For the CDR3, the DNA is TGCGCCAGCAGCTTGGCTGACAGCTTCTATGGCTACACCTTC. The chain employs TRBV5-1 and TRBJ1-2; tentative D call: TRBD1 (5 bases). This CDR3 has 14 amino acids. CDR1 SGHRS and CDR2 YFSETQ come from the germline V gene. Between the trimmed V and J ends, which lost 0 bases and 4 bases, there was a span of 10 bases.

The rearrangement joins TRBV28 to TRBJ2-2, with 11 nucleotides matching TRBD2. Germline CDR1 and CDR2: MDHEN and SYDVKM. Losses at the gene ends were 0 bases for V and 5 bases for J; bases not matched to a gene: 8. This CDR3 is built from 18 residues. Here the CDR3 DNA reads TGTGCCAGCAGTTTATGGCTAGCGGGAGGCCACGGGACCGGGGAGCTGTTTTTT. Translation: CASSLWLAGGHGTGELFF.

The V and J genes are TRBV5-6 and TRBJ1-1; no reliable D call. This CDR3 region has 11 residues. V lost 0 bases, J lost 8 bases, and 5 bases lay in between. CDR1 and CDR2 from the germline V gene are SGHDT and YYEEEE. Here the CDR3 reads CASSLEGEAFF. As DNA, the CDR3 is TGTGCCAGCAGCTTGGAGGGAGAAGCTTTCTTT.

A single count supports this clone. This chain connects TRBV6-5 to TRBJ2-7; TRBD2 aligns across 9 bases. With 10 bases clipped from V and 4 bases from J, the junction kept 8 bases outside the gene matches. This CDR3 has 13 amino acids. Germline CDR1 reads MNHEY; CDR2 reads SVGAGI. DNA of the CDR3: TGTGCCACCTATAGCGGGAGTGGGTACGAGCAGTACTTC. Amino acids: CATYSGSGYEQYF.

The rearrangement joins TRBV7-2 to TRBJ2-3; no firm D call. Germline CDR1 and CDR2: SGHTA and FQGNSA. V gave up 1 base and J gave up 2 bases, with 4 bases separating them. The CDR3 has 13 amino acids. The CDR3 region is CASSLVSTDTQYF. CDR3 sequence (DNA): TGTGCCAGCAGCTTAGTTTCCACAGATACGCAGTATTTT.

CDR3: CASSQDYRDRTSHEQYF. DNA of the CDR3: TGCGCCAGCAGCCAAGATTATCGGGACAGGACATCCCACGAGCAGTACTTC. The chain has TRBV4-3 and TRBJ2-7; the match to TRBD1 covers 8 bases. The germline V gene has CDR1 LGHNA and CDR2 YSLEER. This CDR3 contains 17 residues. J was trimmed by 5 bases and V by 0 bases; bases with no gene match: 12.

The CDR3 bases are TGTGCCAGTAGTATTCTCGGGGGGGCGGGAAACATTCAGTACTTC. Protein: CASSILGGAGNIQYF. The gene calls are TRBV19 and TRBJ2-4, with 8 bases fitting TRBD2. The CDR3 consists of 15 residues. Germline V gives CDR1 LNHDA, CDR2 SQIVND (reference sequence). With 3 bases clipped from V and 6 bases from J, the junction kept 7 bases outside the gene matches. The full variable domain, completed using reference TRBV19 and TRBJ2-4, is DGGITQSPKYLFRKEGQNVTLSCEQNLNHDAMYWYRQDPGQGLRLIYYSQIVNDFQKGDIAEGYSVSREKKESFPLTVTSAQKNPTAFYLCASSILGGAGNIQYFGAGTRLSVL.

This clone was counted once. CDR3 sequence reads: CAIRASGAGGQVDTQYF. The CDR3 DNA reads TGTGCCATCAGGGCGTCGGGAGCGGGAGGGCAGGTAGATACGCAGTATTTT. The rearrangement links TRBV10-3 to TRBJ2-3; 10 bases fit TRBD2. Germline assignment: CDR1 ENHRY and CDR2 SYGVKD. The V gene end was trimmed by 6 bases and the J gene end by 5 bases; junction bases not matched to a gene: 14. The CDR3 is 17 residues long.